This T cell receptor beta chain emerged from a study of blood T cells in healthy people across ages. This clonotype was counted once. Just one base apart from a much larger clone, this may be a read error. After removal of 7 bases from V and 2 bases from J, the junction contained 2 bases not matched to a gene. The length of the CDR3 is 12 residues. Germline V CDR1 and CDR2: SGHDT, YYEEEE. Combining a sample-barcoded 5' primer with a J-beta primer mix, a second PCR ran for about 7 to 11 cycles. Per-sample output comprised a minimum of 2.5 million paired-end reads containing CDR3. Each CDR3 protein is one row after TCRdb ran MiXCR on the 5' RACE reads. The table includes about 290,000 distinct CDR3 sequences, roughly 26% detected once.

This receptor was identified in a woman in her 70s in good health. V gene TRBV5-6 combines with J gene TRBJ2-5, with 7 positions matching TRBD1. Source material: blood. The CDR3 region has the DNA TGTGCCAGCGGGGACAGACAAGAGACCCAGTACTTC. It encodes CASGDRQETQYF.